This T cell receptor beta chain was sequenced for a study of T cell changes during pregnancy in multiple sclerosis. The CDR3 is 16 amino acids. Trimming took 4 bases from V and 4 from J, leaving 19 bases between them. Germline CDR1 SGHNT, CDR2 YENEEA. Produced via immunoSEQ multiplex PCR; TCRdb's table is partial and in-frame only. The sample lists tens of thousands of clones, around 90% seen once, with approximately 7.9% in the top ten. The clonotype comes from a female donor with multiple sclerosis, enrolled in a pregnancy study. The chain is built from TRBV11-3 and TRBJ1-1, with D unresolved. This specimen consisted of CD8+ T cells from peripheral blood mononuclear cells, obtained before pregnancy. In DNA, the CDR3 is TGTGCCAGCAGCTCGAGAACCGTGGATCGGGGCACTGAAGCTTTCTTT. As protein: CASSSRTVDRGTEAFF.